This TCR beta chain derives from a study of blood T cell repertoires in COVID-19 (dated by TCRdb to the early 2020s). Background for the entire study: Samples from collaborators originated in the United States, Italy and Spain and spanned both the acute and convalescent phases of COVID-19. The prospective study material was composed of cDNA or gDNA derived from T cells, B-cell-depleted T cells, or PBMCs. Deeply sampled blood TCRbeta repertoires from subjects exposed to, actively infected with, or recovered from COVID-19 were included in the dataset. The repertoires were made available in a free public database intended to serve as a resource for research on the immune response to SARS-CoV-2. The samples were drawn from two sources: the first 160 participants of the ongoing ImmuneRACE study, and 1,200 or so subjects contributed by 6 global collaborators. The sample metadata nearly always contained a de-identified subject ID, COVID-19 status, age in years and sex. Where available, HLA class I and class II types were taken from metadata supplied by the sample provider and were not determined by assay-based typing.

TCRbeta CDR3 regions were amplified from genomic DNA using the immunoSEQ Assay, a bias-controlled multiplex PCR. In the source study's methods: The number of nucleated cells in each sample was estimated from the amplification of reference gene primers within the assay. To quantify the absolute abundance of each unique TCRbeta CDR3 rearrangement, sequence reads were collapsed and filtered. For each sample, productive Simpson clonality was calculated as the square root of Simpson's diversity index across productive rearrangements. TCRdb took over this immuneACCESS table, retaining in-frame rearrangements with V and J assigned. Such tables are incomplete; in checked studies, under half of the missing clones stem from an unresolved V gene, and the remainder is unexplained. The DNA gave D and trimming, while V, J and clone size come from that table. A total of approximately 230,000 clones appear in this sample, about nine tenths of them only once. The ten largest clones add up to more than 1.5% of the sample.

According to the germline V gene, CDR1 reads MDHEN and CDR2 reads SYDVKM. Including the terminal cysteine and phenylalanine, the CDR3 comprises 14 residues. The sequence is cut down to CDR3 DNA, 42 bases in frame from base 1. Here V drops 5 bases and J drops 2 bases, and the junction holds 3 bases not matched to any gene. Enrolling through a virtual design, the prospective study's participants ranged in age from about 18 to 100 years and lived across 20 to 25 United States geographic areas. To assign participants to cohorts, the prospective study relied on clinical history that participants themselves reported in a screening survey and a study questionnaire. ImmuneRACE Cohort 3 recovered participants were defined by two consecutive negative NP/OP PCR tests, healthcare professional clearance, or symptom resolution. In the prospective study, mobile phlebotomists collected whole blood, serum and a nasopharyngeal or oropharyngeal swab from each participant. Participants in the prospective study had the option to provide additional blood draws and questionnaires over an approximately 2-month period. Before DNA extraction, prospective study blood samples were shipped either frozen or at room temperature.

What the work shows at the level of the full study, not this receptor alone: The quantity of clinical and demographic metadata differed by source and by participant and was supplied without curation.

To note about this clone: Its antigen is currently not known. No base quality information exists; no much larger clone differs at one position.

The sequenced sample was PBMCs or T cells enriched from blood (not recorded which). The clonotype comes from a man aged 40-49 years who had recovered from COVID-19. The chain was built from TRBV28 and TRBJ2-1; 7 bases in between match TRBD2. The bases are TGTGCCAGCAGTCTGGGGGGGACCTACAATGAGCAGTTCTTC. Translated, it gives CASSLGGTYNEQFF.